Detailed here is one TCR beta chain. Regarding time point: pretreatment peripheral blood. This table comes from immunoSEQ multiplex PCR, and its TCRdb copy is limited to in-frame clones, with some not included. Among about 57,000 clones listed, roughly four fifths were seen once. The ends lost 4 bases at V and 0 bases at J; junction bases unmatched: 13. CDR1 and CDR2 from the germline V gene are MGHRA and YSYEKL. This CDR3 is built from 18 residues. The sample comes from a study of PD-L1 blockade in urothelial cancer. The chain uses TRBV4-1 and TRBJ2-3; 7 nucleotides agree with TRBD1. The receptor was derived from a man aged 70-80 years with urothelial cancer. This material consisted of PBMCs, taken around atezolizumab (anti-PD-L1) treatment. CDR3 bases: TGCGCCAGCAGCCCTCAGCCCCTGAGGGGGCTAAGCACAGATACGCAGTATTTT. Its translation is CASSPQPLRGLSTDTQYF.